The source of this TCR beta chain is a study of control samples from healthy donors and cancer patients. Per the germline V gene, CDR1 is SGHRS and CDR2 is YFSETQ. The CDR3 length is 15 residues. V lost 4 bases and J 0 bases, leaving 11 bases between the germline ends. Clones were sequenced by immunoSEQ multiplex PCR, and TCRdb holds only the in-frame ones, with some missing. The sample yields more than 95,000 clones, around 89% seen once. The receptor was isolated from a man aged 55-75 years with lung cancer. The V and J genes are TRBV5-1 and TRBJ1-3; weak D call: TRBD1 (6 bases). The sequenced sample was PBMCs. CDR3: CASSIGQTSGNTIYF. CDR3 nucleotide sequence: TGCGCCAGCAGCATAGGACAGACCTCTGGAAACACCATATATTTT. Full variable domain (remainder filled in from reference TRBV5-1 and TRBJ1-3): KAGVTQTPRYLIKTRGQQVTLSCSPISGHRSVSWYQQTPGQGLQFLFEYFSETQRNKGNFPGRFSGRQFSNSRSEMNVSTLELGDSALYLCASSIGQTSGNTIYFGEGSWLTVV.